The TCR beta chain under discussion was sequenced for a study of cytomegalovirus exposure and HLA in healthy donors. Study in general: In terms of ancestry, the Caucasian-associated cluster contained roughly 81% of the roughly 400 genotyped donors. Study conclusions and caveats: The study recorded 160 or so TCR beta chains that were cytomegalovirus-associated.

PCR was performed using 60 Vbeta and 13 Jbeta primers. The method was immunoSEQ multiplex PCR; TCRdb's version includes in-frame clones alone and lacks a portion of them. The data contain around 150,000 clones, roughly 70% of them seen just once; the ten biggest clones take up about 2.9%. A note on this clone: Its antigen is as yet unknown.

This clonotype was obtained from a man aged 40-55 years in good health and CMV-seronegative. The sequenced sample consisted of PBMCs.

This chain's CDR3 is CAWSTGHNNQPQHF. CDR3 DNA: TGTGCCTGGAGTACCGGACACAATAATCAGCCCCAGCATTTT. V gene TRBV30 combines with J gene TRBJ1-5; D perhaps matches TRBD1 (5 bases). The CDR3 is made up of 14 amino acids. Germline-derived CDR1 and CDR2 are GTSNPN and SVGIG (reference sequence). Trimming left V 2 bases short and J 4 bases short, with 12 bases between.